Listed below are T cell receptor beta chains from one sample, sequenced in a study of blood T cell repertoires in COVID-19. Measured with immunoSEQ multiplex PCR; TCRdb has only the in-frame clones, and not every one. The top ten hold roughly a tenth of the sample, which has approximately 70,000 clones, approximately 90% seen once. The specimen sequenced was peripheral blood. The receptors were gathered from a man between 65 and 85 years old with active or convalescent COVID-19. The CDR3 runs from the conserved cysteine through the conserved F or W.

>TRBV15|TRBJ1-3
CATSRDPGRSGNTIYF
>TRBV10-3|TRBJ2-7
CATTNRDEQYF
>TRBV28|TRBJ2-3
CASASQGTDTQYF
>TRBV4-3|TRBJ2-1
CASSQDYPRLAGGSEQFF
>TRBV28|TRBJ2-3
CASSSWTNTDTQYF
>TRBV10-3|TRBJ1-1
CAIRGTANTEAFF
>TRBV5-1|TRBJ2-7
CASRGDRSPYEQYF
>TRBV2|TRBJ2-5
CARRGNGETQYF
>TRBV10-3|TRBJ2-1
CAISHSFDNEQFF
>TRBV29-1|TRBJ1-2
CSVDDRWVVQGAQGYGYTF
>TRBV30|TRBJ2-4
CAWSGLAGLGSQMRNIQYF
>TRBV27|TRBJ2-1
CASSPLFGTGVDEQFF
>TRBV10-3|TRBJ2-1
CAISESYRGNEQFF
>TRBV29-1|TRBJ2-2
CSVEEGRYTGELFF
>TRBV12-2|TRBJ1-5
CASRSPRGVYQPQHF
>TRBV2|TRBJ1-5
CASSAGEGGQPQHF
>TRBV9|TRBJ2-5
CASSVGRADQETQYF
>TRBV7-3|TRBJ2-1
CASSSYGTSGRGEQFF
>TRBV4-1|TRBJ2-5
CASSPSYSGRETQYF
>TRBV19|TRBJ1-5
CASSNQISNQPQHF
>TRBV5-1|TRBJ2-5
CASSLVGQQETQYF
>TRBV11-2|TRBJ2-3
CASSFRLIDSTDTQYF
>TRBV7-9|TRBJ2-7
CASSSQGYEQYF
>TRBV29-1|TRBJ2-7
CSVEETAGTGPPYEQYF